This T cell receptor beta chain was observed in a study of blood T cells in healthy people across ages. In this sample, this clonotype turned up a few times. All donors came from Russia, were Caucasian and healthy, and spanned ages about 6 to 100. Using a J-beta primer mix together with a sample-barcoded 5' primer, a second PCR was run for about 6 to 11 cycles. TCRdb re-analysed the 5' RACE reads in MiXCR, keeping a single row per CDR3 protein. Of approximately 800,000 distinct CDR3 sequences in the sample, roughly 64% were seen once. Trimming removed 1 base from V and 8 bases from J, with 12 bases in between. Germline V gene sequence: CDR1 SEHNR, CDR2 FQNEAQ (reference sequence). The CDR3 extends over 14 amino acids.

The source material was blood. The chain has TRBV7-9 and TRBJ2-1; the D call may be TRBD1 or TRBD2 (6 bases each). The source of this sequence is a man aged 25-45 years in good health. The CDR3 spells CASSLVSGADEQFF. CDR3 sequence (DNA): TGTGCCAGCAGCTTAGTTTCGGGGGCGGATGAGCAGTTCTTC.